This TCR beta chain was found in a study of tumor-infiltrating lymphocytes in primary liver carcinoma. Overall study context: The patients included men and women who were aged 30 to 69 years.

Production of TCR beta cDNA used about 500 ng total RNA together with a constant-region primer. It was through three nested multiplex PCR rounds of slightly modified ARM-PCR that TCR beta libraries arose. TCRdb called the multiplex PCR reads again in MiXCR, with one record for every CDR3 protein. The table has 310,000 or so distinct CDR3 sequences, around three fifths seen once; the top ten hold 5.5% to 7%. This clonotype has ten or more counts. Its antigen is undetermined. The blood RNA (from unsorted whole blood) was obtained, and germline DNA was also extracted. Study findings and constraints: Tumors carried a top-250-clone fraction significantly exceeding that of blood (p = 0.039).

The receptor's source is a man aged 35 to 55 with primary liver carcinoma and hepatitis B virus infection. The source material was peripheral blood.

For the CDR3, the DNA is TGTGCCAGCAGCTTAGTCATGACTAGCAGCGCCTACGAGCAGTACTTC. Translating it yields CASSLVMTSSAYEQYF. V is TRBV11-2 and J is TRBJ2-7; 7 nucleotides agree with TRBD2. Germline CDR1 reads SGHAT; CDR2 reads FQNNGV. The CDR3 is made up of 16 amino acids. Trimming at V came to 1 base and at J to 2 bases, leaving 8 bases not matched to a gene. Drawing the rest from reference TRBV11-2 and TRBJ2-7, the complete variable domain is EAGVAQSPRYKIIEKRQSVAFWCNPISGHATLYWYQQILGQGPKLLIQFQNNGVVDDSQLPKDRFSAERLKGVDSTLKIQPAKLEDSAVYLCASSLVMTSSAYEQYFGPGTRLTVT.